This T cell receptor (beta chain) originates from a study of T-cell reconstitution after alpha-beta-depleted transplantation in children. Study conclusions and caveats: Alpha-beta T cells about two months after transplant reportedly derived from several hundred expanded graft clones.

Remarks on this clonotype: As yet, its antigen is unknown.

CDR1 KGHSH and CDR2 LQKENI come from the germline V gene. The length of the CDR3 is 16 residues. With 2 bases removed from V and 0 bases from J, the gap between germline ends came to 11 bases. During its preparation, the TCRbeta library received unique molecular identifiers. TCRdb processed the PCR reads anew with MiXCR; each CDR3 protein has one entry. The sample has about 460,000 distinct CDR3 sequences; about an eighth are singletons. The starting material was PBMCs, mostly from graft donor cells, obtained 180 days after TCRalphabeta/CD19-depleted stem cell transplant. The V and J genes are TRBV18 and TRBJ1-5; tentatively, D is TRBD1 (5 bases). The origin of this receptor is a female patient aged 2-15 years who had a stem cell transplant for aplastic anemia, so the T cells may come from the graft donor. The CDR3 DNA reads TGTGCCAGCTCACCAGGGGCAGGGAATAGCAATCAGCCCCAGCATTTT. Its protein is CASSPGAGNSNQPQHF.